Below, 11 T cell receptor beta chains from the same sample are listed, as sequenced in a study of type 1 regulatory T cells. Study conclusions and caveats: Tr1 cells had a more restricted TCR repertoire than non-Tr1 cells.

MiXCR, run by TCRdb on the reads, gives a single entry per CDR3 protein. The sample has tens of thousands of distinct CDR3 sequences; around 20% are singletons. Their target antigens are unknown. Sequencing used cultured type 1 regulatory T (Tr1) cells, either the whole culture or a sorted fraction (not recorded which). The receptor set was obtained from a human donor in good health.

This sequence joins TRBV25-1 and TRBJ2-1; D unresolved. The CDR3 has 16 residues. CDR1 and CDR2 (germline): MGHDK, SYGVNS. V lost 0 bases and J lost 6, with 15 bases in between. The CDR3 region has the DNA TGTGCCAGCAGTGAATATGAAGGATCATTCGGCAATGAGCAGTTCTTC. Amino acids: CASSEYEGSFGNEQFF.

This clonotype has only a few counts. V and J are TRBV5-4 and TRBJ2-7; either TRBD1 or TRBD2 may supply D (6 bases each). V shed 0 bases and J shed 3 bases, with 13 bases lying between them. The CDR3 has 15 amino acids. Germline lookup yields CDR1 SGHNT and CDR2 YYREEE (reference sequence). The CDR3 DNA reads as TGTGCCAGCAGCTTGGGTGGGGGGCCAAACTACGAGCAGTACTTC. The encoded protein is CASSLGGGPNYEQYF.

The genes are TRBV5-1 and TRBJ1-1, with D unresolved. V was pared by 2 bases and J by 3 bases, with 11 bases between. The CDR3 is 14 residues long. Germline loops: CDR1 SGHRS, CDR2 YFSETQ. In nucleotides, the CDR3 is TGCGCCAGCAGCTTACACGGTCGGGACACTGAAGCTTTCTTT. Protein sequence: CASSLHGRDTEAFF.

The rearrangement uses TRBV29-1 and TRBJ2-7; D is unresolved. The V gene lost 4 bases and the J gene lost 5 bases, with 12 bases spanning the gap. Germline V gene sequence: CDR1 SQVTM, CDR2 ANQGSEA. CDR3 size: 12 residues. Written as DNA, the CDR3 is TGCAGCGTTGCAATGGGGTCTAACGAGCAGTACTTC. Its protein product is CSVAMGSNEQYF.

The rearrangement links TRBV11-2 to TRBJ2-7; D possibly corresponds to TRBD2 (5 bases). This CDR3 contains 17 residues. The germline V gene encodes CDR1 SGHAT and CDR2 FQNNGV. The V end lost 3 bases, the J end lost 1 base, and 19 bases lay between the germline ends. The CDR3 DNA reads as TGTGCCAGCAGCTTTTCCACGGGGAGCGTGAGTTCCTACGAGCAGTACTTC. As protein: CASSFSTGSVSSYEQYF.

The chain recombines TRBV5-1 with TRBJ2-3, with a tentative D call TRBD2 (5 bases). Trimming took 0 bases from V and 3 from J, leaving 11 bases between them. The V gene's germline CDR1 is SGHRS and CDR2 YFSETQ. The CDR3 has 15 amino acids. Here the CDR3 DNA reads TGCGCCAGCAGCTTGGGTTTGGAGGTAACAGATACGCAGTATTTT. Its protein product is CASSLGLEVTDTQYF.

The rearrangement joins TRBV5-4 to TRBJ2-4; no clear D gene. Germline V gene sequence: CDR1 SGHNT, CDR2 YYREEE (reference sequence). The CDR3 contains 12 residues. The V end was cut by 0 bases, the J end by 9 bases, with 7 bases between. CDR3 nucleotide sequence: TGTGCCAGCAGCTTGGCGGCTGGCATTCAGTACTTC. Translation gives CASSLAAGIQYF.

There are a few counts of this clonotype. This sequence joins TRBV7-3 and TRBJ1-6, with TRBD1 as a possible D gene (5 bases). CDR1 and CDR2 from the germline V gene are SGHTA and FQGTGA. Trimming left V 4 bases short and J 7 bases short, with 14 bases between. This CDR3 is 15 amino acids long. For the CDR3, the DNA is TGTGCCAGCAGCTCCCGGGGGGGTACCAATTCACCCCTCCACTTT. Amino acid sequence: CASSSRGGTNSPLHF. Variable domain in full (rest from reference TRBV7-3 and TRBJ1-6): GAGVSQTPSNKVTEKGKYVELRCDPISGHTALYWYRQSLGQGPEFLIYFQGTGAADDSGLPNDRFFAVRPEGSVSTLKIQRTERGDSAVYLCASSSRGGTNSPLHFGNGTRLTVT.

This rearrangement joins TRBV7-9 to TRBJ2-4; no firm D call. The V gene's germline CDR1 is SEHNR and CDR2 FQNEAQ (reference sequence). The CDR3 spans 11 residues. V was pared by 1 base and J by 8 bases, with 3 bases between. The CDR3 coding sequence is TGTGCCAGCAGCTTAGGGGACATTCAGTACTTC. Protein sequence: CASSLGDIQYF. Complete variable domain (other parts from reference TRBV7-9 and TRBJ2-4): DTGVSQNPRHKITKRGQNVTFRCDPISEHNRLYWYRQTLGQGPEFLTYFQNEAQLEKSRLLSDRFSAERPKGSFSTLEIQRTEQGDSAMYLCASSLGDIQYFGAGTRLSVL.

This clonotype was counted only a few times. CDR3 sequence (DNA): TGCAGTGCCCAACCCTCCCCAAGCCTTAAAGCTTTCTTT. Translation gives CSAQPSPSLKAFF. The gene calls are TRBV20-1 and TRBJ1-1; D ambiguous. V was trimmed by 6 bases and J by 9 bases, leaving 20 bases between them. From germline, CDR1 is DFQATT and CDR2 SNEGSKA (reference sequence). The CDR3 loop spans 13 amino acids.

CDR3 sequence reads: CASSPGTAATYEQYF. The CDR3, as DNA: TGTGCCAGCAGCCCCGGGACAGCCGCAACCTACGAGCAGTACTTC. The chain employs TRBV5-4 and TRBJ2-7; 7 bases are shared with TRBD1. The junction had 9 bases not matched to a gene; V was cut back by 4 bases and J by 2 bases. CDR3 size: 15 residues. Germline lookup yields CDR1 SGHNT and CDR2 YYREEE (reference sequence). Supplemented by reference TRBV5-4 and TRBJ2-7, the full variable domain reads ETGVTQSPTHLIKTRGQQVTLRCSSQSGHNTVSWYQQALGQGPQFIFQYYREEENGRGNFPPRFSGLQFPNYSSELNVNALELDDSALYLCASSPGTAATYEQYFGPGTRLTVT.